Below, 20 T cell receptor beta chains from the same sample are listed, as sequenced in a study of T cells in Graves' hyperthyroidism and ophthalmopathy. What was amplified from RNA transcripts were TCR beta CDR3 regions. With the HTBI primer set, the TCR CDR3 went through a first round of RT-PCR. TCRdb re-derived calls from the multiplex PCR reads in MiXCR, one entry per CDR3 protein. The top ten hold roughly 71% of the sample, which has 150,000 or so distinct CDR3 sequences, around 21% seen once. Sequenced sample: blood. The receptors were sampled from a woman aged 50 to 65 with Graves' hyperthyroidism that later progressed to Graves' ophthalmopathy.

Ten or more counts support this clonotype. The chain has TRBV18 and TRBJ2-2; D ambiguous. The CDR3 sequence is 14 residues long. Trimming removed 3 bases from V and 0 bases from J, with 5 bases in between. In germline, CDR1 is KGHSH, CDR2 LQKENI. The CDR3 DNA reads TGTGCCAGCTCACCTCAGCCGAACACCGGGGAGCTGTTTTTT. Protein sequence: CASSPQPNTGELFF. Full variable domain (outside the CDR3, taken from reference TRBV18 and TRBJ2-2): NAGVMQNPRHLVRRRGQEARLRCSPMKGHSHVYWYRQLPEEGLKFMVYLQKENIIDESGMPKERFSAEFPKEGPSILRIQQVVRGDSAAYFCASSPQPNTGELFFGEGSRLTVL.

The CDR3 coding sequence is TGTGCCAGCAGGTTAGCGGGAGCATCCCAAGAGACCCAGTACTTC. This codes for CASRLAGASQETQYF. V usage is TRBV6-1 and J usage is TRBJ2-5; 9 bases fit TRBD2. V lost 6 bases to trimming and J lost 1 base; unmatched junction nucleotides: 6. CDR1 is MNHNS and CDR2 is SASEGT in the germline V gene. The CDR3 consists of 15 residues.

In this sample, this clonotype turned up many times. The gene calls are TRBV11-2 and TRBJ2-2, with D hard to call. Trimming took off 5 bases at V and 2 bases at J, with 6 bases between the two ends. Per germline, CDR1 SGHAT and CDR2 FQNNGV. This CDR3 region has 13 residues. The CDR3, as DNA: TGTGCCAGCAGCCAACATAACACCGGGGAGCTGTTTTTT. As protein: CASSQHNTGELFF.

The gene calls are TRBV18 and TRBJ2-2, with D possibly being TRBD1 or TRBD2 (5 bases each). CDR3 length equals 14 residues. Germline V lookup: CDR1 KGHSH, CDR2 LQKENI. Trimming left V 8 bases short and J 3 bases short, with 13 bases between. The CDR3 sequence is CASSRDRYTGELFF. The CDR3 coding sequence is TGTGCCAGCAGCCGGGACCGCTACACCGGGGAGCTGTTTTTT.

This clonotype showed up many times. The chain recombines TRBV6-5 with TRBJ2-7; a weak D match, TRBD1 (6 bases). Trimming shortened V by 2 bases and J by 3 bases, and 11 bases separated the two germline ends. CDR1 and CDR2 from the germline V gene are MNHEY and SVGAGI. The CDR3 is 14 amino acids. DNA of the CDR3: TGTGCCAGCAGTTACAAGGGCAGGGGCTACGAGCAGTACTTC. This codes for CASSYKGRGYEQYF.

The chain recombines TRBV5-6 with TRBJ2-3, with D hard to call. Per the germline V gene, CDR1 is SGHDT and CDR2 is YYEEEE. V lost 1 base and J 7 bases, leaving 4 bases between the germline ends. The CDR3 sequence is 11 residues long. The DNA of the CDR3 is TGTGCCAGCAGCTTGATTAATACGCAGTATTTT. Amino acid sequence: CASSLINTQYF.

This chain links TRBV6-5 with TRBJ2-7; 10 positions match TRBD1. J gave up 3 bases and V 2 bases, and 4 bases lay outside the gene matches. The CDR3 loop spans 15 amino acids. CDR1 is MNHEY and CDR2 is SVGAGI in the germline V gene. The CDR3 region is CASSYRGQGDYEQYF. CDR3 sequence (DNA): TGTGCCAGCAGTTACCGAGGACAGGGGGACTACGAGCAGTACTTC.

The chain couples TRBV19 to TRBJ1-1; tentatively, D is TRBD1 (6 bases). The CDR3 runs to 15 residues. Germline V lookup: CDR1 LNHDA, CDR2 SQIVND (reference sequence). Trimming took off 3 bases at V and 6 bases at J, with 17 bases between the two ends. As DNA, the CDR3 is TGTGCCAGTAGTATCACGGGGGGCCTTTCCGCTGAAGCTTTCTTT. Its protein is CASSITGGLSAEAFF.

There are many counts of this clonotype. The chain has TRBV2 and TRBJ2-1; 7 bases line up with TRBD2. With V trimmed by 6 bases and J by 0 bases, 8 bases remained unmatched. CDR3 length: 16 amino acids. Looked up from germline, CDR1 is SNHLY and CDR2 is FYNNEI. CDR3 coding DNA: TGTGCCAGCAGCCATTCTAGCGGTGGCTCCTACAATGAGCAGTTCTTC. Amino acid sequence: CASSHSSGGSYNEQFF.

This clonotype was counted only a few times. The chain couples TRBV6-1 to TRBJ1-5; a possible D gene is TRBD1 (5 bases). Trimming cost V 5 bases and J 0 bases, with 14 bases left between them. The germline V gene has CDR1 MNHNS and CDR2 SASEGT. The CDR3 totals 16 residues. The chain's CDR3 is CASSTQGGTSNQPQHF. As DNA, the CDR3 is TGTGCCAGCAGTACACAAGGAGGGACTAGCAATCAGCCCCAGCATTTT.

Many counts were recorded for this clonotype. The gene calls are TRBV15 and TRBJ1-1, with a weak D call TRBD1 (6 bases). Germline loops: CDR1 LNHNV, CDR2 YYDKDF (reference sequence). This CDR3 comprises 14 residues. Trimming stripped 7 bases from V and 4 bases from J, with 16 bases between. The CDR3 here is CATNHVGGGTEAFF. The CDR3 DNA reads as TGTGCCACCAACCACGTAGGGGGGGGCACTGAAGCTTTCTTT. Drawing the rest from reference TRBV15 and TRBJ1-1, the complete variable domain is DAMVIQNPRYQVTQFGKPVTLSCSQTLNHNVMYWYQQKSSQAPKLLFHYYDKDFNNEADTPDNFQSRRPNTSFCFLDIRSPGLGDTAMYLCATNHVGGGTEAFFGQGTRLTVV.

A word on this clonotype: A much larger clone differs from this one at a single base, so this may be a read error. The CDR3 sequence is CASSDKAGLAGVEYEQYF. The CDR3, as DNA: TGTGCCAGCAGTGATAAGGCGGGACTAGCGGGAGTGGAATACGAGCAGTACTTC. The chain couples TRBV28 to TRBJ2-7; 14 bases align to TRBD2. CDR1 is MDHEN, CDR2 SYDVKM, per germline. The CDR3 is made up of 18 amino acids. With V trimmed by 5 bases and J by 4 bases, 13 bases remained unmatched. The whole variable domain, filled in from reference TRBV28 and TRBJ2-7, reads DVKVTQSSRYLVKRTGEKVFLECVQDMDHENMFWYRQDPGLGLRLIYFSYDVKMKEKGDIPEGYSVSREKKERFSLILESASTNQTSMYLCASSDKAGLAGVEYEQYFGPGTRLTVT.

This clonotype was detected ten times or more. The CDR3 sequence is CASNRDGGGQPQHF. The CDR3, as DNA: TGTGCCAGCAACCGGGACGGCGGGGGTCAGCCCCAGCATTTT. The rearrangement joins TRBV28 to TRBJ1-5; tentatively, D is TRBD1 (5 bases). V was shortened by 7 bases and J by 6 bases, with 16 bases between the two germline ends. Germline V gene sequence: CDR1 MDHEN, CDR2 SYDVKM. This CDR3 region has 14 residues.

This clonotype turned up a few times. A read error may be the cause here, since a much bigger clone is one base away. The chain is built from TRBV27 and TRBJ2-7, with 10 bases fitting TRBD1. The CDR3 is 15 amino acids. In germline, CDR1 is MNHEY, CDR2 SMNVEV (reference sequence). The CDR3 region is CAGSFSGTGEYEQYF. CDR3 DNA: TGTGCCGGCAGTTTTTCCGGGACAGGGGAGTACGAGCAGTACTTC.

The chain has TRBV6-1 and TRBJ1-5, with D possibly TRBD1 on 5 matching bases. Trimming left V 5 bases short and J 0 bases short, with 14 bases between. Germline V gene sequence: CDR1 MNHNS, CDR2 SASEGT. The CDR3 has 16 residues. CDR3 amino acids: CASSYGGRNSNQPQHF. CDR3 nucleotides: TGTGCCAGCAGTTACGGGGGACGGAATAGCAATCAGCCCCAGCATTTT.

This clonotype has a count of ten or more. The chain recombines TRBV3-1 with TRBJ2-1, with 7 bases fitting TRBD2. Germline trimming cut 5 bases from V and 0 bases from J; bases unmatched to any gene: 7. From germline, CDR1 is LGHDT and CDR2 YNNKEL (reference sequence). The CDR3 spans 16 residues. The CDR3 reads CASSWRGGSSYNEQFF. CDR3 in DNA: TGTGCCAGCAGCTGGAGGGGAGGGAGCTCCTACAATGAGCAGTTCTTC.

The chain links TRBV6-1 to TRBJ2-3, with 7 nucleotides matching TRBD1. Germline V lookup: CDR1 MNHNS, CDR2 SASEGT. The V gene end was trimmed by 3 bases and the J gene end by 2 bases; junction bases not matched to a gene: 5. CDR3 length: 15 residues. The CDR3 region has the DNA TGTGCCAGCAGTGACAGGGGGAGTAACACAGATACGCAGTATTTT. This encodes CASSDRGSNTDTQYF.

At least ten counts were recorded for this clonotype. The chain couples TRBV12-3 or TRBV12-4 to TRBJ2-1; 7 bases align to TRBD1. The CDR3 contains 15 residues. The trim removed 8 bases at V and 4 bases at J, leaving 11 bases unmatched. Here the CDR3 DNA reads TGTGCCAGCGTTTTGGGGCAGGGGGAATACAATGAGCAGTTCTTC. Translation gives CASVLGQGEYNEQFF.

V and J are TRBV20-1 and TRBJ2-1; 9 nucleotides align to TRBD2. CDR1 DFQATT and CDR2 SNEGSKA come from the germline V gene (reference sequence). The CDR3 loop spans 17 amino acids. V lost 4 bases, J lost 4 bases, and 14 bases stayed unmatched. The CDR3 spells CSANNPLAGTSYNEQFF. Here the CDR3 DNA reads TGCAGTGCTAATAATCCCCTAGCGGGAACTTCATACAATGAGCAGTTCTTC.

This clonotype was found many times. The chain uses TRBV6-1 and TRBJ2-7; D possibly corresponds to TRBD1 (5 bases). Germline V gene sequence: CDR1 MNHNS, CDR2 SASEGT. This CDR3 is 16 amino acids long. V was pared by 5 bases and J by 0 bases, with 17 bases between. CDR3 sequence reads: CASSPQSSTASYEQYF. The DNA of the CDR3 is TGTGCCAGCAGTCCCCAGTCCTCGACAGCCTCCTACGAGCAGTACTTC.